Included here is one TCR beta chain sequence, with context. Generated by immunoSEQ multiplex PCR, the TCRdb table keeps only in-frame clones and is missing some. The sample shows more than 140,000 clones, 70% to 90% of them seen only once. This sample is drawn from a study of T cell responses to AZD1222 COVID-19 vaccine. Study at large: It was second doses at about 4 or about 12 weeks that were pooled.

V lost 1 base, J lost 1 base, and 7 bases lay in between. The germline CDR1 and CDR2 sequences are LNHDA and SQIVND (reference sequence). This CDR3 has 14 residues. This TCR was recovered from an adult in good health. The specimen was peripheral blood, collected on day 0 of AZD1222 vaccination. The rearrangement uses TRBV19 and TRBJ1-1; D is unresolved. CDR3 sequence: CASSIVVGNTEAFF. The CDR3 region has the DNA TGTGCCAGTAGTATAGTGGTGGGGAACACTGAAGCTTTCTTT.